The rows below give T cell receptor beta chains drawn from one sample of a study of monozygotic twins with inflammatory bowel disease. TCRdb reanalyzed the 5' RACE reads, giving one entry per CDR3 protein sequence and no DNA. This sample contains roughly 150,000 distinct CDR3 sequences. The sequenced sample consisted of blood. These receptors originate from a human donor with ulcerative colitis or Crohn's disease, or a healthy co-twin of an affected twin (not recorded which). CDR3s include the opening cysteine and the closing phenylalanine or tryptophan.

v_gene	j_gene	CDR3aa
TRBV7-2	TRBJ2-5	CASSWRGEETQYF
TRBV28	TRBJ2-7	CASSPSSGSLYEQYF
TRBV6-2/TRBV6-3	TRBJ2-7	CASSYPSSGIRAEQYF
TRBV5-1	TRBJ2-5	CASSLLGQETQYF
TRBV29-1	TRBJ2-5	CSVTPGGRGTRTQYF
TRBV20-1	TRBJ2-7	CSARDQAGAGEEQYF
TRBV12-3/TRBV12-4	TRBJ1-5	CASSPTGASQPQHF
TRBV7-3	TRBJ1-2	CASSLSRLDYGYTF
TRBV20-1	TRBJ2-3	CSTCPGTSGRAGTDTQYF
TRBV20-1	TRBJ2-1	CSAKGTSGRRTYNEQFF
TRBV3-1	TRBJ1-1	CASTRTWGTEAFF
TRBV20-1	TRBJ2-1	CSAVGLAGGSRPAFEQFF